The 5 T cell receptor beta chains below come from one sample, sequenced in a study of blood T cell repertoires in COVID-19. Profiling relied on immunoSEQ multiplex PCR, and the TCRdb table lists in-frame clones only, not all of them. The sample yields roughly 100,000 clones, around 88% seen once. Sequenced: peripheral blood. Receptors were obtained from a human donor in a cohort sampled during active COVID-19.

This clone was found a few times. The CDR3 spells CASRPPGSSNQPQHF. The CDR3, as DNA: TGTGCCAGCCGGCCCCCGGGGAGTAGCAATCAGCCCCAGCATTTT. The chain links TRBV6-5 to TRBJ1-5; D unclear. With 8 bases removed from V and 0 bases from J, the gap between germline ends came to 14 bases. The germline CDR1 and CDR2 sequences are MNHEY and SVGAGI. This CDR3 spans 15 amino acids.

The CDR3 is CASSKEAGPNEQFF. The CDR3 bases are TGTGCCAGCAGCAAAGAAGCAGGGCCGAATGAGCAGTTCTTC. This chain joins TRBV21-1 and TRBJ2-1; TRBD1 reflects the table's D call only, with no check against the DNA. TRBV21-1 is annotated as a pseudogene. The CDR3 has 14 amino acids.

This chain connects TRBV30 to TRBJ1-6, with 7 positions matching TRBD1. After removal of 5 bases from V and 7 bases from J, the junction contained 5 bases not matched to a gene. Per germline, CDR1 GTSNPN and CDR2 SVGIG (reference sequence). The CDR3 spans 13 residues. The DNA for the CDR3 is TGTGCCTGGGAAAGGGACAGAAATTCACCCCTCCACTTT. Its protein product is CAWERDRNSPLHF.

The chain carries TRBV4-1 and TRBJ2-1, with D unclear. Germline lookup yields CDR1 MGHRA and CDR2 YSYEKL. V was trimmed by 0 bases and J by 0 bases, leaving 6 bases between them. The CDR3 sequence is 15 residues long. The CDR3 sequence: CASSQDRSSYNEQFF. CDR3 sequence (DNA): TGCGCCAGCAGCCAAGACCGGAGCTCCTACAATGAGCAGTTCTTC.

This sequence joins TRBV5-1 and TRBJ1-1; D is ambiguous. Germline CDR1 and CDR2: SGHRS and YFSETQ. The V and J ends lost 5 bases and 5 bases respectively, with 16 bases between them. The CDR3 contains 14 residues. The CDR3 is CASSRAVGGTEAFF. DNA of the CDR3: TGCGCCAGCAGTCGGGCCGTCGGAGGGACTGAAGCTTTCTTT.